Listed here are 21 T cell receptor beta chains from one sample, sequenced in a study of shared clonotypes between healthy human individuals. Method: immunoSEQ multiplex PCR; TCRdb's copy keeps in-frame clones and lacks some. The sample lists roughly 1,100,000 clones, about 77% occurring once. What was sequenced was memory CD4+ T cells sorted from blood. Subset defined: CD45RA-negative fraction. Source of these receptors: a man between 18 and 29 years old in good health.

This chain connects TRBV25-1 to TRBJ1-6; 7 positions match TRBD1. Germline V gene sequence: CDR1 MGHDK, CDR2 SYGVNS. The CDR3 loop spans 15 amino acids. The trim removed 5 bases at V and 9 bases at J, leaving 10 bases unmatched. The chain's CDR3 is CASSRDQGVGSPLHF. The CDR3 DNA reads TGTGCCAGCAGTCGAGATCAGGGGGTTGGTTCACCCCTCCACTTT. The full variable domain, in which reference TRBV25-1 and TRBJ1-6 provide the parts outside the CDR3, is EADIYQTPRYLVIGTGKKITLECSQTMGHDKMYWYQQDPGMELHLIHYSYGVNSTEKGDLSSESTVSRIRTEHFPLTLESARPSHTSQYLCASSRDQGVGSPLHFGNGTRLTVT.

This sequence joins TRBV18 and TRBJ1-4, with 8 bases identical to TRBD1. CDR3 size: 17 residues. Germline V gives CDR1 KGHSH, CDR2 LQKENI. V shed 6 bases and J 2 bases; nucleotides not matched to a gene: 11. DNA for the CDR3: TGTGCCAGCTCTCAACAGGGGGTCGCCGGTACTAATGAAAAACTGTTTTTT. Translating it yields CASSQQGVAGTNEKLFF. The full variable domain, with the rest looked up from reference TRBV18 and TRBJ1-4, is NAGVMQNPRHLVRRRGQEARLRCSPMKGHSHVYWYRQLPEEGLKFMVYLQKENIIDESGMPKERFSAEFPKEGPSILRIQQVVRGDSAAYFCASSQQGVAGTNEKLFFGSGTQLSVL.

The rearrangement links TRBV6-5 to TRBJ1-6; D gene ambiguous. Germline lookup yields CDR1 MNHEY and CDR2 SVGAGI. The CDR3 has 13 amino acids. V was pared by 2 bases and J by 7 bases, with 6 bases between. For the CDR3, the DNA is TGTGCCAGCAGTTACGTGCGGAATTCACCCCTCCACTTT. This translates into CASSYVRNSPLHF.

This clone appeared a few times. The same CDR3 can be traced to other DNA sequences in this sample. This sequence joins TRBV10-2 and TRBJ1-1, with 7 bases that match TRBD1. CDR3 length equals 14 residues. CDR1 WSHSY and CDR2 SAAADI come from the germline V gene. Germline trimming cut 6 bases from V and 1 base from J; bases unmatched to any gene: 5. CDR3 DNA: TGCGCCAGCAGAGCCGGGACAGCGAACACTGAAGCTTTCTTT. The encoded protein is CASRAGTANTEAFF.

The genes are TRBV15 and TRBJ2-5; 10 nucleotides match TRBD2. There are 15 residues in the CDR3. The V gene end was trimmed by 5 bases and the J gene end by 2 bases; junction bases not matched to a gene: 5. Germline V gene data show CDR1 as LNHNV and CDR2 as YYDKDF (reference sequence). The CDR3 is CATSGSSGSQETQYF. In DNA, the CDR3 is TGTGCCACCAGCGGATCTAGCGGGAGTCAAGAGACCCAGTACTTC.

This chain links TRBV5-1 with TRBJ1-4, with no clear D. The CDR3 covers 13 residues. The V end lost 3 bases, the J end lost 5 bases, and 8 bases lay between the germline ends. Germline V lookup: CDR1 SGHRS, CDR2 YFSETQ. The CDR3 is CASSSDTNEKLFF. CDR3 DNA sequence: TGCGCCAGCAGCTCGGATACGAATGAAAAACTGTTTTTT.

The CDR3 protein is CASSYDPNSNQPQHF. Here the CDR3 DNA reads TGTGCCAGCAGCTATGACCCGAATAGCAATCAGCCCCAGCATTTT. The chain combines TRBV5-5 with TRBJ1-5; D is unclear. CDR1 and CDR2 (germline): SGHKS, YYEKEE (reference sequence). Between the trimmed V and J ends, which lost 3 bases and 0 bases, there was a span of 10 bases. CDR3 length equals 15 residues.

V and J are TRBV5-1 and TRBJ1-2, with 8 nucleotides matching TRBD1. The CDR3 has 22 amino acids. J was trimmed by 0 bases and V by 0 bases; bases with no gene match: 22. Germline V lookup: CDR1 SGHRS, CDR2 YFSETQ. In nucleotides, the CDR3 is TGCGCCAGCAGCTTGGCCGGGTCCTCACTCAGCAGACAGGGGCTAGCTAACTATGGCTACACCTTC. It translates to CASSLAGSSLSRQGLANYGYTF.

The chain joins TRBV29-1 to TRBJ2-2; TRBD2 aligns across 8 bases. The CDR3 sequence is 14 residues long. Per the germline V gene, CDR1 is SQVTM and CDR2 is ANQGSEA. V shed 7 bases, J shed 0 bases, and the junction held 4 bases outside the gene matches. CDR3 DNA sequence: TGCAGCGCCCGGGGGGGAGCGAACACCGGGGAGCTGTTTTTT. This encodes CSARGGANTGELFF.

The chain has TRBV18 and TRBJ1-1, with D possibly matching TRBD1 (6 bases). The germline gives CDR1 KGHSH, CDR2 LQKENI. The ends were cut back, 5 bases at V and 8 bases at J, with 15 bases in the middle. The CDR3 is 13 amino acids. CDR3 amino acids: CASSAYGGSEAFF. CDR3 sequence (DNA): TGTGCCAGCTCAGCCTATGGGGGCTCAGAAGCTTTCTTT.

This chain uses TRBV28 with TRBJ1-1; weak D call: TRBD1 (6 bases). CDR1 is MDHEN and CDR2 is SYDVKM in the germline V gene. The V and J ends lost 1 base and 4 bases respectively, with 13 bases between them. The CDR3 totals 15 residues. The CDR3 here is CASSLYQGRGTEAFF. Here the CDR3 DNA reads TGTGCCAGCAGTTTATATCAGGGGAGAGGCACTGAAGCTTTCTTT.

This rearrangement joins TRBV7-2 to TRBJ1-2, with 10 bases identical to TRBD1. Germline lookup yields CDR1 SGHTA and CDR2 FQGNSA. V lost 4 bases to trimming and J lost 4 bases; unmatched junction nucleotides: 6. This CDR3 is 15 amino acids long. The CDR3 protein is CASSSRQGAAYGYTF. CDR3 in DNA: TGTGCCAGCAGCTCCCGACAGGGGGCGGCCTATGGCTACACCTTC.

This clone was seen a single time. The V call is TRBV2, the J call TRBJ2-2; no reliable D call. The CDR3 covers 15 residues. Trimming removed 3 bases at V and 4 bases at J, with 12 bases between. Germline V gives CDR1 SNHLY, CDR2 FYNNEI. CDR3 DNA sequence: TGTGCCAGCAGTGAGGCGCATCCAGTCACCGGGGAGCTGTTTTTT. Protein product: CASSEAHPVTGELFF. The whole variable domain, filled in from reference TRBV2 and TRBJ2-2, reads EPEVTQTPSHQVTQMGQEVILRCVPISNHLYFYWYRQILGQKVEFLVSFYNNEISEKSEIFDDQFSVERPDGSNFTLKIRSTKLEDSAMYFCASSEAHPVTGELFFGEGSRLTVL.

The chain recombines TRBV29-1 with TRBJ1-4; no definite D call. V shed 5 bases and J shed 3 bases, with 13 bases lying between them. The CDR3 loop spans 14 amino acids. Germline V lookup: CDR1 SQVTM, CDR2 ANQGSEA. The CDR3 DNA follows: TGCAGCGTTTATATCGGGCCCGCTAATGAAAAACTGTTTTTT. It specifies CSVYIGPANEKLFF.

The chain combines TRBV9 with TRBJ2-2; D remains unclear. Trimming cost V 0 bases and J 7 bases, with 7 bases left between them. The length of the CDR3 is 13 residues. Germline loops: CDR1 SGDLS, CDR2 YYNGEE. The CDR3 loop reads CASSVATGGELFF. CDR3 coding DNA: TGTGCCAGCAGCGTAGCTACCGGCGGGGAGCTGTTTTTT. The entire variable domain, with the rest obtained from reference TRBV9 and TRBJ2-2, is as follows: DSGVTQTPKHLITATGQRVTLRCSPRSGDLSVYWYQQSLDQGLQFLIQYYNGEERAKGNILERFSAQQFPDLHSELNLSSLELGDSALYFCASSVATGGELFFGEGSRLTVL.

The chain joins TRBV5-1 to TRBJ2-1, with 7 bases lining up with TRBD2. CDR3 size: 14 residues. The V segment lost 4 bases and the J segment 7 bases; nucleotides outside the gene matches: 8. Germline V gives CDR1 SGHRS, CDR2 YFSETQ. The CDR3 here is CASSGRGPENEQFF. CDR3 DNA sequence: TGCGCCAGCAGCGGGAGGGGTCCGGAAAATGAGCAGTTCTTC. Drawing the rest from reference TRBV5-1 and TRBJ2-1, the complete variable domain is KAGVTQTPRYLIKTRGQQVTLSCSPISGHRSVSWYQQTPGQGLQFLFEYFSETQRNKGNFPGRFSGRQFSNSRSEMNVSTLELGDSALYLCASSGRGPENEQFFGPGTRLTVL.

This clone was observed a handful of times. V is TRBV7-9 and J is TRBJ2-3; TRBD2 matches at 7 bases. V was clipped by 5 bases and J by 7 bases; unmatched bases: 12. Germline CDR1 SEHNR, CDR2 FQNEAQ (reference sequence). The CDR3 spans 15 residues. The CDR3 region is CASSPGERGSNTQYF. Here the CDR3 DNA reads TGTGCCAGCAGCCCGGGCGAGCGGGGTTCTAATACGCAGTATTTT.

This clone was counted between two and nine times. The chain is built from TRBV28 and TRBJ1-2; D call uncertain. The CDR3 has 15 residues. The germline CDR1 and CDR2 sequences are MDHEN and SYDVKM. The V end was cut by 2 bases, the J end by 4 bases, with 14 bases between. In nucleotides, the CDR3 is TGTGCCAGCAGTTTAGCTTCTCGTTTGGGCTATGGCTACACCTTC. Protein product: CASSLASRLGYGYTF.

On this clone: This sample also contains other DNA sequences that code for the same CDR3. V gene TRBV11-2 combines with J gene TRBJ2-5; the D gene is possibly TRBD1 (5 bases). CDR3 length: 12 amino acids. Germline V gene sequence: CDR1 SGHAT, CDR2 FQNNGV. The V end was cut by 5 bases, the J end by 5 bases, with 9 bases between. The CDR3, as DNA: TGTGCCAGCAGCCCTAGGGGCGAGACCCAGTACTTC. It is translated as CASSPRGETQYF.

With regard to this clone: The CDR3 ends on some other residue instead of the conserved phenylalanine or tryptophan, so this is likely a read error. Because the CDR3's place on the DNA is in doubt, the DNA is left out and the CDR3 is given as listed by TCRdb. The chain has TRBV5-8 and TRBJ1-4. In germline, CDR1 is SGHTS, CDR2 YDEGEE. The CDR3 comprises 13 residues, both ends counted. CDR3 protein: CASSVGLINPRDS.

This clone was detected only a few times. The V and J genes are TRBV6-1 and TRBJ1-2; D not resolved. The V gene's germline CDR1 is MNHNS and CDR2 SASEGT. Between the trimmed V and J ends, which lost 4 bases and 2 bases, there was a span of 14 bases. The CDR3 covers 15 residues. CDR3 loop: CASSAGREGNYGYTF. The CDR3 DNA reads TGTGCCAGCAGTGCCGGCCGGGAAGGCAACTATGGCTACACCTTC.